This T cell receptor beta chain was retrieved from a study of T cells in Graves' hyperthyroidism and ophthalmopathy (dated by TCRdb to between 2019 and 2020). Describing the broader study: Peripheral blood was sampled at the time of initial diagnosis, prior to any treatment. In addition, the study compared T-cell repertoires in thyroid tissue and in blood from six Graves' hyperthyroidism patients. Prospective prediction of ophthalmopathy was tested in an independent validation cohort of fewer than 20 hyperthyroidism patients and roughly 16 patients who later progressed to ophthalmopathy. A discovery cohort of about 95 patients, approximately 45 with Graves' ophthalmopathy and 57 with stable Graves' hyperthyroidism, was used to find distinguishing TCR V-J signatures. The paper describes TCR Vbeta CDR3 sequencing of some 130 peripheral blood samples, made up of 43 ophthalmopathy patients, 70 to 80 hyperthyroidism patients and around 17 progressor patients. For training and testing, the approximately 92 patients in the discovery cohort were randomly divided in a 7:3 ratio. Following sampling, methimazole starting at 30 mg daily was given to hyperthyroidism patients, and high-dose intravenous methylprednisolone was given to ophthalmopathy patients.

What the research found in general, with its limitations: Most expanded thyroid clonotypes (frequency above 0.001) were also found in blood, which suggests that blood repertoires may mirror thyroid immune responses. In validation, the model predicted progression to ophthalmopathy a median of roughly 6.1 months before onset, with roughly 71% sensitivity and 72.22% specificity. Sample size was not statistically predetermined, and investigators were not blinded to group allocation. A 13 V-J signature model separated ophthalmopathy from stable hyperthyroidism, with roughly 88% sensitivity and just under 84% specificity in cross-validation and 80%/75% in testing.

Comments on this clonotype: Its antigen specificity is not known. One base away there is no much larger clone; base qualities are not given.

V has 8 bases trimmed and J has 3 bases trimmed; junction bases matching no gene number 20. The CDR3, cysteine through phenylalanine, is 19 amino acids long. Of the read, only the CDR3 DNA is kept; its 57 bases are in frame from base 1. The germline V gene specifies SNHLY as CDR1 and FYNNEI as CDR2. Graves' hyperthyroidism was defined as stable when no progression to ophthalmopathy occurred over 18 months of follow-up. Hyperthyroidism patients were aged 18 to 65 years and newly diagnosed, with disease duration of less than 2 months. Exclusion was applied to patients with uncontrolled infections, other autoimmune diseases, pregnancy or lactation. Clinical symptoms, serum thyroxine and TRAb, thyroid ultrasound, and orbital computed tomography formed the basis for the diagnoses. PBMCs were isolated from about 9.1 ml of fresh peripheral blood by Ficoll-Paque density gradient centrifugation. Total RNA was extracted with Trizol reagent, and quality was checked on an Agilent 2100 Bioanalyzer.

Amplification of TCR beta CDR3 regions was carried out from RNA transcripts. The first round of RT-PCR for the TCR CDR3 was performed with the HTBI primer set and the Qiagen OneStep RT-PCR kit. A second multiplex PCR round built the libraries, followed by size selection and purification. Libraries were sequenced paired-end with 100 bp reads on an Illumina HiSeq2000. The authors' analysis ran thus. SOAPnuke was used to process the raw data, removing reads that contained adapters or uncalled bases, had a mean Phred below 15, or lacked an exact match to the constant primer or identifier. COPE v1.2.5 was used to merge high-quality paired reads, and clonotypes were defined as unique nucleotide sequences. MiTCR v1.1 was used to align clonotypes to the IMGT TRBV, TRBD and TRBJ reference segments. The analysis was restricted to V-J combinations with a frequency above 0.0001, which together covered 99.2% of the repertoires. A TCS score was defined as the ratio between F50 (clonal expansion) and ExV (chaos), using BLOSUM62-based TCRdist between CDR3 peptides within each V-J. Welch's t-statistics and random forest reduced 450 to 600 V-J features to 10 to 15, which were used in a naive Bayes classifier (R e1071). TCRdb redid the processing of the public reads, applying fastp at Q25 and MiXCR, and retained in-frame beta chains. One record per CDR3 amino acid sequence lists the most common genes and DNA. The V and J calls reflect TCRdb's pipeline rather than the authors' work. Present in this sample are some 460,000 distinct CDR3 sequences, approximately 14% of which were seen just once. Roughly 14% of the sample is held by the ten biggest clonotypes.

The rearrangement combines TRBV2 with TRBJ1-4, and 8 junction bases match TRBD1. Sequenced sample: blood. This TCR came from a woman younger than 35 with Graves' hyperthyroidism. In nucleotide form, the sequence is TGTGCCAGCGACCTCCCAGTCGAGCAGGGGGCAGGGGCTAATGAAAAACTGTTTTTT. Translated, it gives CASDLPVEQGAGANEKLFF.